This T cell receptor beta chain came from a study of Graves' ophthalmopathy and Graves' hyperthyroidism (dated by TCRdb to between 2018 and 2020). Turning to the overall study: Hyperthyroidism was considered stable if no progression to ophthalmopathy occurred within 18 months of follow-up. The study used signatures of the TCR beta repertoire to tell Graves' ophthalmopathy apart from Graves' hyperthyroidism and to predict which patients would progress to ophthalmopathy. In total, around 140 blood samples were TCR-sequenced: approximately 40 ophthalmopathy, some 72 hyperthyroidism and approximately 17 hyperthyroidism-to-ophthalmopathy patients. To explore V-J signatures distinguishing ophthalmopathy from hyperthyroidism, a discovery set of some 100 patients (roughly 45 ophthalmopathy, roughly 55 stable hyperthyroidism) was enrolled. For independent validation, a separate cohort was made up of some 19 hyperthyroidism patients plus 17 patients who later progressed from hyperthyroidism to ophthalmopathy. T-cell repertoires of thyroid tissue and blood were compared in five or six hyperthyroidism patients. Once sampling was done, hyperthyroidism patients were given methimazole at a starting dose of 30 mg daily, while ophthalmopathy patients were given high-dose intravenous methylprednisolone. Study-level results and caveats: The 13-signature model separated ophthalmopathy from stable hyperthyroidism with approximately 90% sensitivity and approximately 83% specificity in cross-validation, and 80%/75% in the test set. Sample size was not statistically predetermined, and group allocation was not concealed from the investigators. In validation, the model predicted ophthalmopathy progression with more than 70% sensitivity and around 72% specificity; fewer than 15 predicted patients were CT-confirmed with GO in a median of approximately 6.5 months. Among expanded thyroid clonotypes with frequency above 0.001, most also showed up in blood, which suggests that blood repertoires may reflect the thyroid immune response.

The hyperthyroidism patients were 18 to 65 years old and newly diagnosed, with a disease duration of less than 2 months. Patients with other autoimmune diseases, uncontrolled infections, pregnancy or lactation were excluded from the study. Diagnosis relied on clinical symptoms, serum thyroxine, TRAb, thyroid ultrasound and orbital computed tomography. Total RNA was extracted using Trizol reagent, and RNA quality was checked on an Agilent 2100 Bioanalyzer. This clonotype showed up many times. Its antigen specificity is not known. No much larger clonotype is one base removed from it; base qualities were not supplied. For repertoire sequencing, TCR beta CDR3 regions were amplified from RNA transcripts. The first round was an RT-PCR using HTBI primers with the Qiagen OneStep RT-PCR kit, and this first round was followed by a second-round multiplex PCR, then size selection and purification. Libraries were sequenced on an Illumina HiSeq2000 using paired-end 100 bp reads. As for how the authors treated the data: SOAPnuke was used to process the reads, throwing out any read that had adapters, had uncalled bases, had a mean Phred below 15, or lacked an exact constant-primer or identifier match. COPE v1.2.5 was used to merge the high-quality paired reads. Each unique nucleotide sequence was defined as a clonotype, and clonotypes were aligned to IMGT TRB V, D and J references with MiTCR v1.1. Only V-J combinations with frequency above 0.0001 were analysed, covering 99% to 99.2% of repertoires. For each V-J combination, a TCR clonal expansion and chaos score was defined as F50 clonal expansion divided by the chaos observed in the TCRdist matrix. Welch's t-statistics and random forest were used to reduce features to more than ten V-J combinations, which were fed into a naive Bayes classifier. The Morisita-Horn index was used to measure how similar the thyroid and blood repertoires were. TCRdb reprocessing: public reads trimmed at Q25 with fastp, clones called with MiXCR, in-frame beta chains kept. A single entry per CDR3 protein holds the most common genes and DNA from its merged rows. TCRdb's processing, not the authors' own work, is the source of the V and J calls. In all, the sample holds 900,000 to 1,200,000 distinct CDR3 sequences, and about 38% of those were seen once. The leading ten clones occupy over 8.5% of the sample.

What was sequenced was peripheral blood or thyroid tissue (not recorded which). The origin of this receptor is an adult man with Graves' hyperthyroidism.

The CDR3 region reads CASSAGTGLGYTF. The nucleotides are TGTGCCAGCAGCGCCGGGACAGGGCTTGGCTACACCTTC. The rearranged segments are TRBV2 and TRBJ1-2, and TRBD1 matches 9 of the central bases. The CDR3 sequence holds 13 residues, the cysteine and phenylalanine included. Only CDR3 DNA remains: 39 bases, in frame from the first base. The junction shows trimming of 6 bases on V and 7 bases on J, and the gene matches do not reach 6 bases of it. Taken from the germline V gene, the CDR1 and CDR2 loops are SNHLY and FYNNEI.